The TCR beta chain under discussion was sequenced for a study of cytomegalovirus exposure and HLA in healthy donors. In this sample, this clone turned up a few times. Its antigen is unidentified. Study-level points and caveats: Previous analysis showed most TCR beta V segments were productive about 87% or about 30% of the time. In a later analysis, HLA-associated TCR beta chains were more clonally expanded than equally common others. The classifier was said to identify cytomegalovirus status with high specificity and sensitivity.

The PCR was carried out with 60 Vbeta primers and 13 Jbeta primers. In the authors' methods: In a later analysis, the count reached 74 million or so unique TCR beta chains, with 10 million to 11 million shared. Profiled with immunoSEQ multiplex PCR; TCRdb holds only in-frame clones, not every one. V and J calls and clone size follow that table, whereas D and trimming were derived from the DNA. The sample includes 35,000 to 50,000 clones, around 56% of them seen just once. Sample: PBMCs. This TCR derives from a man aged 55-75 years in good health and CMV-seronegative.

CDR3 loop: CAASSGSVTDTQYF. CDR3 nucleotides: TGTGCCGCATCTAGCGGGAGTGTGACAGATACGCAGTATTTT. The rearrangement links TRBV10-3 to TRBJ2-3; 10 bases fit TRBD2. Trimming removed 11 bases from V and 3 bases from J; junction bases left unmatched: 8. Per germline, CDR1 ENHRY and CDR2 SYGVKD. The CDR3 spans 14 residues.